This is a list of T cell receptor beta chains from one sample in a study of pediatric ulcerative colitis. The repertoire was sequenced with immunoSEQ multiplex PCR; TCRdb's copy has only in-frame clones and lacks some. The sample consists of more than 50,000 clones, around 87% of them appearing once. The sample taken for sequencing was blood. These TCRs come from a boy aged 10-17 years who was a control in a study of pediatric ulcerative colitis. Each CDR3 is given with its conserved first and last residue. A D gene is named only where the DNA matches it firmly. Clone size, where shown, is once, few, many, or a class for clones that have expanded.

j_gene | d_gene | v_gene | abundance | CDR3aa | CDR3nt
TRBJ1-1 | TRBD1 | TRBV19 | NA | CASSIDRGQINTEAFF | TGTGCCAGTAGTATAGATCGGGGACAGATAAACACTGAAGCTTTCTTT
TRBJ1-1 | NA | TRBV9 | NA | CASSVAWGTQNTEAFF | TGTGCCAGCAGCGTAGCTTGGGGGACACAGAACACTGAAGCTTTCTTT
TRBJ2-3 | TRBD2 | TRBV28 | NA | CASSQAGEWTDTQYF | TGTGCCAGCAGCCAAGCGGGGGAGTGGACAGATACGCAGTATTTT
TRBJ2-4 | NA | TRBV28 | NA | CASSFLGESGKNIQYF | TGTGCCAGCAGTTTTTTAGGGGAGTCCGGCAAAAACATTCAGTACTTC
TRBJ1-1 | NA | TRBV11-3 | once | CASSFGRNTEAFF | TGTGCCAGCAGCTTCGGCAGGAACACTGAAGCTTTCTTT
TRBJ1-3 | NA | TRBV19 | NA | CASRLKGNSGNTIYF | TGTGCCAGTAGGTTAAAAGGCAACTCTGGAAACACCATATATTTT
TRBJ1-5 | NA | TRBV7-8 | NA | CASSLGSDQPQHF | TGTGCCAGCAGCTTAGGCTCTGATCAGCCCCAGCATTTT
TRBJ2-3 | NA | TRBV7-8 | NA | CASSLSGSGSDTQYF | TGTGCCAGCAGCTTATCGGGGAGTGGGTCAGATACGCAGTATTTT
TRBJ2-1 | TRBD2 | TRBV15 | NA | CATSRRHGLAGNEQFF | TGTGCCACCAGCAGAAGGCATGGACTAGCTGGCAATGAGCAGTTCTTC
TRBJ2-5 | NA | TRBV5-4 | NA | CASSRTNVETQYF | TGTGCCAGCAGCCGAACAAATGTGGAGACCCAGTACTTC
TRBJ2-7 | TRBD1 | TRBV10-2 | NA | CASATGTGSNEQYF | TGCGCCAGCGCGACCGGGACAGGGAGCAACGAGCAGTACTTC
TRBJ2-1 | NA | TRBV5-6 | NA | CASSLGSGGAGREQFF | TGTGCCAGCAGCCTCGGTTCAGGGGGGGCCGGTCGGGAGCAGTTCTTC
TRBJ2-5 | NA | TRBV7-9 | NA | CASSSPGVTQETQYF | TGTGCCAGCTCATCTCCAGGGGTCACGCAAGAGACCCAGTACTTC
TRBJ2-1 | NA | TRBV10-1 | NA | CASSASGLANEQFF | TGCGCCAGCAGTGCCTCAGGGTTGGCGAATGAGCAGTTCTTC
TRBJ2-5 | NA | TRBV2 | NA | CASSILKETQYF | TGTGCTAGCAGTATACTTAAAGAGACCCAGTACTTC
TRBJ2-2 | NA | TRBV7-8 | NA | CASSLGTLASYTGELFF | TGTGCCAGCAGCTTAGGGACTCTAGCCAGCTACACCGGGGAGCTGTTTTTT
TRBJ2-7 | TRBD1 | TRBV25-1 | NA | CASRGTGSYEQYF | TGTGCCAGCAGAGGGACAGGGAGTTACGAGCAGTACTTC
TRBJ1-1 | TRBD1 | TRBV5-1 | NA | CASSLQGDTEAFF | TGCGCCAGCAGCTTGCAGGGGGACACTGAAGCTTTCTTT
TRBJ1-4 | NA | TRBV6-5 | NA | CASSKGGLEKLFF | TGTGCCAGCAGCAAGGGGGGATTGGAAAAACTGTTTTTT
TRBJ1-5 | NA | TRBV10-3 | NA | CAISESGRGARRNQPQHF | TGTGCCATCAGTGAGTCGGGCAGGGGAGCGCGGCGGAATCAGCCCCAGCATTTT
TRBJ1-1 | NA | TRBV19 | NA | CASSIPQLLNTEAFF | TGTGCCAGTAGTATCCCCCAGCTATTGAACACTGAAGCTTTCTTT
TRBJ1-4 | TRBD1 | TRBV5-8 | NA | CASSLVGGFNEKLFF | TGTGCCAGCAGCTTGGTAGGGGGCTTTAATGAAAAACTGTTTTTT
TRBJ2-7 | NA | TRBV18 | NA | CASSPQRTGHYEQYF | TGTGCCAGCTCACCACAGAGAACAGGACACTACGAGCAGTACTTC
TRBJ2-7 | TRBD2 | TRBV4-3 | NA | CASSQDPHGAGVHWEQYF | TGCGCCAGCAGCCAAGATCCTCACGGGGCGGGGGTACATTGGGAGCAGTACTTC
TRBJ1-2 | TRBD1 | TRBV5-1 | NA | CASSLEGQGSGYTF | TGCGCCAGCAGCTTGGAGGGACAGGGTTCTGGCTACACCTTC
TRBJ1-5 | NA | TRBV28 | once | CASSYDVSGGNQPQHF | TGTGCCAGCAGTTATGACGTCAGCGGGGGCAATCAGCCCCAGCATTTT
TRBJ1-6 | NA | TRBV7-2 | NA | CASSLGALNSPLHF | TGTGCCAGCAGCCTAGGGGCATTGAATTCACCCCTCCACTTT
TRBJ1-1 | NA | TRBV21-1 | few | CASRGTKAFF | TGTGCCAGCAGAGGGACTAAAGCTTTCTTT
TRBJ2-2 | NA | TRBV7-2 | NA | CASSLELWKNTGELFF | TGTGCCAGCAGCTTAGAACTGTGGAAGAACACCGGGGAGCTGTTTTTT
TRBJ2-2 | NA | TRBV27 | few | CASSLRQGTGELFF | TGTGCCAGCAGTTTACGGCAGGGGACCGGGGAGCTGTTTTTT
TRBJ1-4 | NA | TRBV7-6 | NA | CASSSGTDNEKLFF | TGTGCCAGCAGCTCCGGGACCGATAATGAAAAACTGTTTTTT
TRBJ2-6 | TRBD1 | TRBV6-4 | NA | CASSETGDGANVLTF | TGTGCCAGCAGCGAGACAGGGGATGGGGCCAACGTCCTGACTTTC
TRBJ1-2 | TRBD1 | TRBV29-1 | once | CSVEGQGFGYTF | TGCAGCGTTGAGGGACAGGGGTTTGGCTACACCTTC
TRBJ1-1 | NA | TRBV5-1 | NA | CASSLDLNTEAFF | TGCGCCAGCAGCTTGGACCTAAATACTGAAGCTTTCTTT
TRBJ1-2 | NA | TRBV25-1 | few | CASSDMAGKNGYTF | TGTGCCAGCAGTGATATGGCAGGGAAAAATGGCTACACCTTC
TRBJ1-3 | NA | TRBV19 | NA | CASIKDLNSGNTIYF | TGTGCCAGTATAAAGGACTTAAACTCTGGAAACACCATATATTTT
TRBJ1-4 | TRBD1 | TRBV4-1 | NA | CASSQGQGAEGEKLFF | TGCGCCAGCAGCCAAGGCCAGGGGGCTGAAGGTGAAAAACTGTTTTTT
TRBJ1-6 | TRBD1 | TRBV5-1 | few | CASSPTGSSGNSPLHF | TGCGCCAGCAGCCCGACAGGGTCCTCGGGGAATTCACCCCTCCACTTT
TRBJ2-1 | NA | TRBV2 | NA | CASKYGTSYNEQFF | TGTGCCAGCAAATACGGGACTTCCTACAATGAGCAGTTCTTC